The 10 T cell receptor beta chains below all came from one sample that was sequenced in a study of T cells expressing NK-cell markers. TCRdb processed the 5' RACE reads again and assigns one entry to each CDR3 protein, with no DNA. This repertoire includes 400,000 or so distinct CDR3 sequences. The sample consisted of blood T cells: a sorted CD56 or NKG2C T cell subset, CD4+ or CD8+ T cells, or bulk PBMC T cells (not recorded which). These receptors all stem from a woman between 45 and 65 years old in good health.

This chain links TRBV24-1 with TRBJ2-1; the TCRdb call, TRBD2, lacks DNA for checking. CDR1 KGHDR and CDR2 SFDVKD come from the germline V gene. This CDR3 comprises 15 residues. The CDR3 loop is CATSDLSSGRNEQFF.

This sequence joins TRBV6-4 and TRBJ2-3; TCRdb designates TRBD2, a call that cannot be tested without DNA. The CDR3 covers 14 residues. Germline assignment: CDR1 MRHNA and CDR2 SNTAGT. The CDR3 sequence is CASRREPSTDTQYF.

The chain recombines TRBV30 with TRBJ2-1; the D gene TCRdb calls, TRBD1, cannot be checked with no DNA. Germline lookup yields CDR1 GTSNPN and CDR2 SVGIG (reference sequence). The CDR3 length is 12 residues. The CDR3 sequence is CASTRDRPEQFF.

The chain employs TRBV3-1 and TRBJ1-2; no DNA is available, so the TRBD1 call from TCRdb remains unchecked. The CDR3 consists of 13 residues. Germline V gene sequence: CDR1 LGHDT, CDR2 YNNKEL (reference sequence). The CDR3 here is CASSQQGDYGYTF.

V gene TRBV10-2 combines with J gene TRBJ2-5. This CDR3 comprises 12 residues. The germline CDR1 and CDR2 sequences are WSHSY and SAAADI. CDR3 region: CASSTDKETQYF.

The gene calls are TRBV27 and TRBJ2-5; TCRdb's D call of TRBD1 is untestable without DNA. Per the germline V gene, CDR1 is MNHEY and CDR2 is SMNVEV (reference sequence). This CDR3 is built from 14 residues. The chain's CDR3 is CASSLLEAGETQYF.

This chain's CDR3 is CSVIRTGMREQFF. The rearrangement uses TRBV29-1 and TRBJ2-1; TCRdb picks TRBD1, but there is no DNA to check that call. The CDR3 is made up of 13 amino acids. Germline CDR1 reads SQVTM; CDR2 reads ANQGSEA.

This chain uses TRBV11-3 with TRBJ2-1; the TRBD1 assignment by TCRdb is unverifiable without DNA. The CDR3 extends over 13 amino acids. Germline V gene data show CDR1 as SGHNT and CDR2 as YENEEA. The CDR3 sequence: CASRDRGINEQFF.

The CDR3 sequence: CASSYFGSGNTIYF. The V and J genes are TRBV7-8 and TRBJ1-3. The CDR3 contains 14 residues. Germline V CDR1 and CDR2: SGHVS, FQNEAQ. The whole variable domain, filled in from reference TRBV7-8 and TRBJ1-3, reads GAGVSQSPRYKVAKRGQDVALRCDPISGHVSLFWYQQALGQGPEFLTYFQNEAQLDKSGLPSDRFFAERPEGSVSTLKIQRTQQEDSAVYLCASSYFGSGNTIYFGEGSWLTVV.

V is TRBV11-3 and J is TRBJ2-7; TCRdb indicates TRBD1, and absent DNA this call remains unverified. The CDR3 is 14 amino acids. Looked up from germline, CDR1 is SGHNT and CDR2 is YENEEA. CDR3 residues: CASSTTGAPYEQYF.